This TCR beta chain is drawn from a study of blood T cell repertoires in COVID-19. Study-wide background: The United States, Italy and Spain supplied acute and convalescent COVID-19 samples.

The CDR3 has 16 amino acids. Germline-derived CDR1 and CDR2 are LNHDA and SQIVND (reference sequence). The V and J ends lost 4 bases and 2 bases, in that order; junction bases with no gene match: 3. Worth noting for this clone: The sample holds other DNA sequences that translate to the same CDR3.

The assay was immunoSEQ multiplex PCR, and TCRdb's table has in-frame clones only and misses some. Of 250,000 or so clones in the sample, around 79% are singletons; the top ten hold 3% to 3.5%. The sequencing sample was made of peripheral blood. The V and J genes are TRBV19 and TRBJ1-5; 12 positions match TRBD1. This clonotype was obtained from a woman at least 80 years old with acute or convalescent COVID-19. The CDR3 region is CASSSWDRGRNQPQHF. The CDR3 nucleotides are TGTGCCAGTAGTAGCTGGGACAGGGGGCGCAATCAGCCCCAGCATTTT. The full variable domain, rest sourced from reference TRBV19 and TRBJ1-5, is DGGITQSPKYLFRKEGQNVTLSCEQNLNHDAMYWYRQDPGQGLRLIYYSQIVNDFQKGDIAEGYSVSREKKESFPLTVTSAQKNPTAFYLCASSSWDRGRNQPQHFGDGTRLSIL.